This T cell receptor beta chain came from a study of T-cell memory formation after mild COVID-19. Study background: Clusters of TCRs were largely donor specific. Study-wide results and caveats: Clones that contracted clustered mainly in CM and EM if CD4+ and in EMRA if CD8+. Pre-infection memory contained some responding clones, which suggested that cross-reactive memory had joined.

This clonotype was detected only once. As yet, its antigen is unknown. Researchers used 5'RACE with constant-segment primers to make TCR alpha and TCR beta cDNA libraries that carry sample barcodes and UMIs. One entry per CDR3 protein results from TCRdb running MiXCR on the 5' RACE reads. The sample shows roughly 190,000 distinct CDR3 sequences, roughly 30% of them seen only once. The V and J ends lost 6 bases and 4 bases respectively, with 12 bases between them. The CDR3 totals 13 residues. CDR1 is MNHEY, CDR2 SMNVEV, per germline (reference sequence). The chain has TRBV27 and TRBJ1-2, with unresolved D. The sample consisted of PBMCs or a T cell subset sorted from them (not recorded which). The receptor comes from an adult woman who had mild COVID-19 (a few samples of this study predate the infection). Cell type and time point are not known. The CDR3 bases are TGTGCCAGCAGCTCAATACCGGCCTATGGCTACACCTTC. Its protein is CASSSIPAYGYTF.